A single sample gave rise to the 11 T cell receptor beta chains below, sequenced in a study of blood T cell repertoires in COVID-19. The data were produced by immunoSEQ multiplex PCR, yet TCRdb's version contains in-frame clones alone and is incomplete. The sample lists some 100,000 clones; just under 85% were seen once. The source material was peripheral blood. These receptors all come from a woman between 70 and 85 years old with active or convalescent COVID-19.

V is TRBV28 and J is TRBJ1-1; TRBD1 matches at 8 bases. The V gene's germline CDR1 is MDHEN and CDR2 SYDVKM. CDR3 length: 14 residues. Trimming cost V 3 bases and J 4 bases; bases outside gene matches: 4. The CDR3 nucleotides read TGTGCCAGCAGTTTTGGGACAGGTGTCACTGAAGCTTTCTTT. It encodes CASSFGTGVTEAFF. The full variable domain, completed using reference TRBV28 and TRBJ1-1, is DVKVTQSSRYLVKRTGEKVFLECVQDMDHENMFWYRQDPGLGLRLIYFSYDVKMKEKGDIPEGYSVSREKKERFSLILESASTNQTSMYLCASSFGTGVTEAFFGQGTRLTVV.

V gene TRBV27 combines with J gene TRBJ1-1; D is unresolved. Between the trimmed V and J ends, which lost 5 bases and 1 base, there was a span of 8 bases. The CDR3 totals 13 residues. CDR1 is MNHEY, CDR2 SMNVEV, per germline (reference sequence). For the CDR3, the DNA is TGTGCCAGCAGTCGCCGAGGGAACACTGAAGCTTTCTTT. This translates into CASSRRGNTEAFF.

The rearrangement links TRBV5-1 to TRBJ2-3; TRBD2 aligns across 9 bases. The CDR3 extends over 17 amino acids. J was trimmed by 4 bases and V by 4 bases; bases with no gene match: 13. The germline V gene has CDR1 SGHRS and CDR2 YFSETQ. Here the CDR3 DNA reads TGCGCCAGCAGCACGGGGCCCAGCGGGGGGTCTTCAGATACGCAGTATTTT. It encodes CASSTGPSGGSSDTQYF.

The gene calls are TRBV2 and TRBJ1-1; D may be TRBD1 (6 bases). Trimming cost V 5 bases and J 4 bases, with 11 bases left between them. The germline V gene encodes CDR1 SNHLY and CDR2 FYNNEI. This CDR3 contains 13 residues. The CDR3 DNA reads as TGTGCCAGCAGTAAGACAGGCCGCACTGAAGCTTTCTTT. Translated: CASSKTGRTEAFF. Using reference TRBV2 and TRBJ1-1 for the parts outside the CDR3, the full variable domain is EPEVTQTPSHQVTQMGQEVILRCVPISNHLYFYWYRQILGQKVEFLVSFYNNEISEKSEIFDDQFSVERPDGSNFTLKIRSTKLEDSAMYFCASSKTGRTEAFFGQGTRLTVV.

The V gene is TRBV7-2, the J gene TRBJ1-5; TRBD1 matches at 8 bases. V dropped 3 bases and J dropped 4; count of bases not matched to a gene: 5. In germline, CDR1 is SGHTA, CDR2 FQGNSA. The CDR3 covers 15 residues. CDR3 loop: CASSLDRARNQPQHF. Here the CDR3 DNA reads TGTGCCAGCAGCTTGGACAGGGCAAGAAATCAGCCCCAGCATTTT.

This clone was detected a few times. V is TRBV4-3 and J is TRBJ2-2; D possibly corresponds to TRBD1 (6 bases). CDR1 and CDR2 (germline): LGHNA, YSLEER. The germline V and J ends were trimmed by 4 bases and 7 bases, with 13 bases remaining between them. CDR3 length: 14 residues. The CDR3 is CASSRSGQYGELFF. The CDR3 nucleotides read TGCGCCAGCAGCCGGAGTGGACAGTACGGGGAGCTGTTTTTT.

This clone appeared a single time. The rearrangement links TRBV4-2 to TRBJ2-4, with a possible D match to TRBD1 (5 bases). Per germline, CDR1 LGHNA and CDR2 YNFKEQ. This CDR3 spans 14 amino acids. Trimming pared 2 bases from V and 10 bases from J, leaving 15 bases between. DNA of the CDR3: TGTGCCAGCAGCCAAACTTTAGGGGATAGAATTCAGTACTTC. Its protein is CASSQTLGDRIQYF.

The V call is TRBV4-2, the J call TRBJ2-1; D gene unclear. CDR1 is LGHNA and CDR2 is YNFKEQ in the germline V gene. Between the trimmed V and J ends, which lost 0 bases and 14 bases, there was a span of 17 bases. The CDR3 is 14 amino acids. The CDR3 loop reads CASSQDLHPPVKFF. CDR3 in DNA: TGTGCCAGCAGCCAAGATCTTCACCCGCCAGTAAAGTTCTTC.

The chain links TRBV7-9 to TRBJ1-2, with TRBD1 identical over 7 bases. Germline lookup yields CDR1 SEHNR and CDR2 FQNEAQ (reference sequence). Losses at the gene ends were 3 bases for V and 6 bases for J; bases not matched to a gene: 7. This CDR3 has 14 residues. The chain's CDR3 is CASSFPGGTDGYTF. The CDR3 nucleotides are TGTGCCAGCAGCTTTCCGGGGGGGACAGATGGCTACACCTTC.

The rearrangement links TRBV2 to TRBJ2-1; TRBD2 matches at 15 bases. The CDR3 has 15 residues. Germline V CDR1 and CDR2: SNHLY, FYNNEI. V shed 6 bases and J 6 bases; nucleotides not matched to a gene: 3. The CDR3 nucleotides are TGTGCCAGCAGCGGGGGACTAGCGGGGGGCAATGAGCAGTTCTTC. This gives the protein CASSGGLAGGNEQFF.

This chain joins TRBV7-2 and TRBJ1-3; D might be TRBD1 (6 bases). V was pared by 4 bases and J by 4 bases, with 14 bases between. CDR1 SGHTA and CDR2 FQGNSA come from the germline V gene. This CDR3 has 15 amino acids. The chain's CDR3 is CASSSGTFEGNTIYF. The CDR3 DNA reads TGTGCCAGCAGCTCGGGGACATTTGAAGGAAACACCATATATTTT.